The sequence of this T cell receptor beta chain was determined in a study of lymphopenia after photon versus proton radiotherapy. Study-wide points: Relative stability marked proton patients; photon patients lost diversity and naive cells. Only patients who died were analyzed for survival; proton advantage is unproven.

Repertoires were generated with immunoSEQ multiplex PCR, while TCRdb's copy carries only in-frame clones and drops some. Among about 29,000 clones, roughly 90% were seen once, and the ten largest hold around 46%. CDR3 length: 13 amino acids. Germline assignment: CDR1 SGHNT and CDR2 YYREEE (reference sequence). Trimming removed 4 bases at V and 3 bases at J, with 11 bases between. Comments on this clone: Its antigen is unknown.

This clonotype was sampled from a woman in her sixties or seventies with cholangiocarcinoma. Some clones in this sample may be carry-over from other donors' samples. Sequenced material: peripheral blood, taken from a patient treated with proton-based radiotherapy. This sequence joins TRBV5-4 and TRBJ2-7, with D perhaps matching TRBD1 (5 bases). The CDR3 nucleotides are TGTGCCAGCAGCACTTTAGGGGTCTACGAGCAGTACTTC. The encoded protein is CASSTLGVYEQYF.